The present T cell receptor (beta chain) was sequenced within a study of post-analysis software for immune sequencing data. Overall study findings and caveats: There was significantly lower normalized Chao1 diversity in multiple sclerosis patients than in controls. Roughly five TRBV segments were significantly more frequent in patients than in controls. TRBV5-6, TRBV5-1 and TRBV20-1 were among these segments.

Sequencing libraries made from TCR beta cDNA carried unique molecular identifiers. TCRdb recomputed calls from the PCR reads with MiXCR, one row per CDR3 protein. The data contain more than 450,000 distinct CDR3 sequences, roughly 40% of them singletons. Germline V lookup: CDR1 SQVTM, CDR2 ANQGSEA. J gave up 0 bases and V 1 base, and 7 bases lay outside the gene matches. The CDR3 totals 16 residues. Remarks on this clonotype: Its antigen is currently unknown.

The clonotype comes from a girl aged 10 to 17 with multiple sclerosis. The sequenced material came from blood. This rearrangement joins TRBV29-1 to TRBJ2-3, with 7 bases aligning to TRBD2. The CDR3 region has the DNA TGCAGCGTTGAAGGGGCTAGCGGTTCTAGCACAGATACGCAGTATTTT. Translated: CSVEGASGSSTDTQYF.